The 11 T cell receptor beta chains reported below all come from one sample, sequenced in a study of T cell responses to AZD1222 COVID-19 vaccine. Generated by immunoSEQ multiplex PCR, the TCRdb table keeps only in-frame clones and is missing some. Seen here are 150,000 or so clones, around four fifths observed once, and the top ten hold around 4.1%. The sequencing here drew on peripheral blood, taken on day 0 of MenACWY control vaccination. These receptors were obtained from an adult in good health.

This clone was detected only a few times. This chain joins TRBV28 and TRBJ2-1; TRBD1 agrees at 9 bases. V was clipped by 6 bases and J by 8 bases; unmatched bases: 11. The CDR3 length is 15 residues. CDR1 and CDR2 from the germline V gene are MDHEN and SYDVKM. CDR3 nucleotide sequence: TGTGCCAGCAGCGTTAGGGGTACAGGGGGCTATGAGCAGTTCTTC. Its translation is CASSVRGTGGYEQFF.

The chain is built from TRBV15 and TRBJ1-5; D may be TRBD1 (5 bases). The ends were cut back, 2 bases at V and 4 bases at J, with 12 bases in the middle. This CDR3 has 15 residues. Germline CDR1 reads LNHNV; CDR2 reads YYDKDF (reference sequence). CDR3 nucleotide sequence: TGTGCCACCAGCAGAAGGACCGAGGGGAATCAGCCCCAGCATTTT. Translating it yields CATSRRTEGNQPQHF.

The chain is built from TRBV27 and TRBJ1-4; 7 nucleotides line up with TRBD1. Germline CDR1 is MNHEY and CDR2 is SMNVEV (reference sequence). This CDR3 is 15 amino acids long. V lost 6 bases and J lost 10; bases outside the gene matches: 14. The CDR3 reads CASSTIRDSPRKLFF. CDR3 DNA sequence: TGTGCCAGCAGCACTATTCGGGACAGCCCGAGAAAACTGTTTTTT.

The chain has TRBV5-1 and TRBJ1-6; 7 nucleotides agree with TRBD1. CDR3 length equals 15 residues. Germline V CDR1 and CDR2: SGHRS, YFSETQ. After removal of 0 bases from V and 9 bases from J, the junction contained 6 bases not matched to a gene. The CDR3 region has the DNA TGCGCCAGCAGCTTGGTCGCAGGGGGGAGTTCACCCCTCCACTTT. Its protein product is CASSLVAGGSSPLHF. The complete variable domain, with remaining parts taken from reference TRBV5-1 and TRBJ1-6, reads KAGVTQTPRYLIKTRGQQVTLSCSPISGHRSVSWYQQTPGQGLQFLFEYFSETQRNKGNFPGRFSGRQFSNSRSEMNVSTLELGDSALYLCASSLVAGGSSPLHFGNGTRLTVT.

The chain employs TRBV5-1 and TRBJ1-6; D remains ambiguous. The CDR3 length is 14 residues. Germline V lookup: CDR1 SGHRS, CDR2 YFSETQ. Trimming left V 2 bases short and J 7 bases short, with 10 bases between. The CDR3 coding sequence is TGCGCCAGCAGCTTCCGGACGGGGAATTCACCCCTCCACTTT. This codes for CASSFRTGNSPLHF.

The genes are TRBV28 and TRBJ1-1; 7 nucleotides agree with TRBD1. V trimming: 5 bases; J trimming: 4 bases; junction bases outside the gene matches: 7. The CDR3 sequence is 14 residues long. Germline V CDR1 and CDR2: MDHEN, SYDVKM. CDR3 protein: CASSRQGLGTEAFF. Here the CDR3 DNA reads TGTGCCAGCAGTCGACAGGGACTGGGCACTGAAGCTTTCTTT.

This chain uses TRBV29-1 with TRBJ1-1; TRBD1 agrees at 7 bases. Germline-derived CDR1 and CDR2 are SQVTM and ANQGSEA. The CDR3 loop spans 12 amino acids. J was trimmed by 6 bases and V by 3 bases; bases with no gene match: 4. CDR3 sequence reads: CSVEGQSAEAFF. CDR3 nucleotides: TGCAGCGTTGAGGGACAGTCGGCTGAAGCTTTCTTT.

This chain connects TRBV7-9 to TRBJ1-1; a possible D gene is TRBD1 (5 bases). Trimming shortened V by 3 bases and J by 3 bases, and 11 bases separated the two germline ends. Germline CDR1 SEHNR, CDR2 FQNEAQ (reference sequence). This CDR3 has 14 residues. The CDR3 is CASSFDGGYTEAFF. CDR3 nucleotides: TGTGCCAGCAGCTTCGACGGGGGATACACTGAAGCTTTCTTT.

This chain connects TRBV5-6 to TRBJ2-5, with TRBD1 as a possible D gene (5 bases). CDR3 size: 14 residues. The V end lost 4 bases, the J end lost 4 bases, and 14 bases lay between the germline ends. CDR1 is SGHDT and CDR2 is YYEEEE in the germline V gene. The CDR3 spells CASSRTPLLETQYF. The DNA for the CDR3 is TGTGCCAGCAGCCGGACACCACTGCTAGAGACCCAGTACTTC.

V is TRBV5-7 and J is TRBJ1-5; no firm D call. TRBV5-7 is known as an ORF, though its function is uncertain. The CDR3 is 17 residues long. Trimming left V 0 bases short and J 0 bases short, with 13 bases between. The CDR3 sequence is CASSLVIREYSNQPQHF. The CDR3 region has the DNA TGTGCCAGCAGCTTGGTGATCCGCGAGTATAGCAATCAGCCCCAGCATTTT.

The rearrangement links TRBV19 to TRBJ1-1; D gene unclear. This CDR3 is 12 amino acids long. V lost 7 bases and J lost 8, with 14 bases in between. Germline-derived CDR1 and CDR2 are LNHDA and SQIVND (reference sequence). The CDR3 reads CASTGVDVEAFF. DNA of the CDR3: TGTGCCAGTACCGGGGTAGATGTAGAAGCTTTCTTT. The full variable domain, completed using reference TRBV19 and TRBJ1-1, is DGGITQSPKYLFRKEGQNVTLSCEQNLNHDAMYWYRQDPGQGLRLIYYSQIVNDFQKGDIAEGYSVSREKKESFPLTVTSAQKNPTAFYLCASTGVDVEAFFGQGTRLTVV.